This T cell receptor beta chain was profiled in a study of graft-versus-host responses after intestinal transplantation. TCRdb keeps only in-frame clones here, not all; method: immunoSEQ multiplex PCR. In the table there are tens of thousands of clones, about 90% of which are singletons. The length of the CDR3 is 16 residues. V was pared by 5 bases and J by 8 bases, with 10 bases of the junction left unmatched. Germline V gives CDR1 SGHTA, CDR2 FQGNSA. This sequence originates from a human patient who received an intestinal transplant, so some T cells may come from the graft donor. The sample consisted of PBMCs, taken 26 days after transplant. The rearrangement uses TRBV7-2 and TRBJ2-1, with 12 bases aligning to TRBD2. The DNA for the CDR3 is TGTGCCAGCAGCCAGCAACTAGCGGGAGGAGGGTATGAGCAGTTCTTC. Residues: CASSQQLAGGGYEQFF.